The sequence of this T cell receptor (beta chain) was determined in a study of cytomegalovirus exposure and HLA in healthy donors (dated by TCRdb to about 2017). Concerning the study at large: According to an earlier analysis of a few hundred of the donors, about 179 million T cells yielded 95 million to 140 million unique TCR beta sequences and roughly 280 Gb of sequence data. HLA typing covered class I and class II loci at four-digit resolution. In the later analysis, no new phenotypic data were used to find candidate immune exposures; instead, reliance was placed on TCR beta sequences and their occurrence across donors. The study aimed to test whether signatures of past pathogen exposure could be identified by cataloging public T cell receptors. Typing coverage varied by locus: 629-630 donors for A, B, C, DRB1 and DQB1; 500 to 550 for DQA1; over 600 for DPA1; approximately 490 for DPB1. A later analysis re-examined previously published TCR beta repertoires from more than 600 donors and added high-resolution HLA genotyping to investigate patterns of TCR occurrence. Roughly 5 DR-DQ haplotypes were handled as single units for association and clustering, since linkage in the cohort was strong. To predict cytomegalovirus infection status, the study brought together high-throughput TCR immunosequencing, statistical association of individual TCRs with disease status, and machine learning. An earlier analysis of 587 of the donors used high-throughput TCR beta sequencing to judge whether each TCR beta V gene segment behaved as functional or pseudogenic. A later genetic analysis used genome-wide SNP genotypes for about 65% of the roughly 700 donors, treating that subset as a discovery cohort. Using immunosequencing, the study profiled T cell repertoires from 666 subjects and related those repertoires to cytomegalovirus serostatus. Among the roughly 400 genotyped donors, 81% belonged to the genetic ancestry cluster associated with self-reported Caucasian donors. Along with the roughly 610-subject first cohort, a separate validation cohort of 120 different subjects was used. On average, roughly 240,000 unique TCR beta nucleotide sequences were sequenced per donor among 350 to 400 genotyped donors of the cohort, with about 19% of those sequences being non-productive. All discovery cohort repertoires had been generated on a single sequencing platform. Alongside the repertoire data, information on donor age, sex, ethnicity and CMV serostatus was compiled. About 300 gigabases of sequencing data and approximately 84 million unique TCR sequences were included in an early release covering under 650 HLA-typed donors.

From the cysteine through the phenylalanine, the CDR3 covers 13 amino acids. Of the read, only the CDR3 DNA is kept; its 39 bases are in frame from base 1. The germline V gene encodes CDR1 MNHEY and CDR2 SVGAGI. The germline ends are 13 bases apart after V is trimmed by 6 bases and J by 4 bases. This clone has more than one count but fewer than ten. The clone's antigen remains unknown. No clone much larger than this one lies a single base away; base qualities are absent. General study outcomes and caveats: A further reported finding was that TCR beta sequences accurately predicted the HLA-A and HLA-B alleles for most subjects in the first cohort. Presence/absence analyses assumed roughly uniform sequencing depth across donors, an assumption that may not hold. Most CMV-associated TCR beta chains appeared to be HLA-restricted in a later analysis, and the HLA associations seemed to be driven largely by CMV exposure. A later genetic analysis associated a missense DCLRE1C variant with V-gene and J-gene trimming of TCR beta chains, and an independent cohort replicated the association. The authors suggested that the approach could potentially be generalized to other disease states and immunological phenotypes. Cytomegalovirus status was reported to be diagnosed by the classifier with high specificity and sensitivity in both the original and validation cohorts. In a later analysis, several top co-occurrence clusters were reported to appear linked to parvovirus B19, influenza, CMV and Epstein-Barr virus. Some IMGT-functional V segments, including TRBV6-2 and TRBV6-3, could not be told apart with the 87-base-pair reads, so those segments were excluded. Because counts were too low, some 17 rarely observed V segments, including chromosome 9 orphons, were excluded from the earlier analysis of 587 of the donors. Because some donors lacked HLA typing at each locus, the association tests relied only on the typed subset. The sequencing pipeline was judged likely to have produced a cluster of highly shared sequence variants as a technical artifact. In a later genetic analysis, fewer N-insertions in productive TCRs were reported among donors in an Asian-associated ancestry cluster than the roughly 640-donor mean. The cohort was sequenced for TCR beta chains only, and without alpha or paired-chain data the features that could be detected were limited. A few of the identified cytomegalovirus-associated TCR beta chains were confirmed in vitro to be specific for cytomegalovirus antigens. In a later analysis, HLA-associated TCR beta chains were found to be more clonally expanded and to have lower generation probabilities than equally common non-associated chains. Broadly in line with IMGT annotations, most TCR beta V segments showed up in productive rearrangements about 87% or about 30% of the time in an earlier analysis of several hundred of the donors. Most TCR sequences were observed very rarely across donors, whereas some public TCRs were present in many individuals. The study listed 150 to 200 TCR beta chains as associated with cytomegalovirus. Correlated functional status among segregating V segments might reflect linkage disequilibrium, but an unknown experimental factor could not be ruled out. According to a later analysis, TCR association rates differed among HLA loci, with DRB1 alleles showing the most associated TCRs and HLA-C alleles showing the fewest. A later analysis associated about 17,000 TCR beta sequences with specific HLA alleles at a false discovery rate of 0.05. Assigning TCR associations to individual alleles was difficult when HLA alleles, especially DR and DQ, strongly co-occurred. For the cohort, immune exposure information was limited to CMV serostatus.

The library was made by the immunoSEQ multiplex PCR assay. For the multiplex PCR, a mixture combining 60 forward primers for TCR Vbeta segments and 13 reverse primers for TCR Jbeta segments was used. The CDR3 region of rearranged TCR beta genes was amplified from genomic DNA with a multiplex PCR assay. Amplified TCR beta libraries were sequenced as 87-base-pair reads on the Illumina HiSeq System. On the study's bioinformatics: A later analysis tallied roughly 76 million unique TCR beta chains across the approximately 670 repertoires, and some 10 million of those chains were shared by two or more donors. Raw reads were error-corrected and collapsed into unique sequences with a nearest-neighbor algorithm that merged closely related sequences to remove PCR and sequencing errors. To assign V, D and J gene segments, CDR3 sequences were aligned to IMGT reference sequences. Each retained sequence needed at least a six-nucleotide match to both a V gene segment and a J gene segment. Rearrangements were classified as productive when the CDR3 lacked stop codons and remained in frame with V and J, and all other rearrangements were classified as non-productive. CDR3 was defined by IMGT convention, running from the second conserved V-encoded cysteine to the conserved J-encoded phenylalanine. In an earlier analysis of roughly 580 of the donors, sequences lacking an unambiguous match to a single V gene segment were excluded. An earlier analysis of about 600 of the donors called V segments functional above 56.7% productive rearrangements and segregating when the between-donor standard deviation exceeded 5%. A statistical classification framework was built to diagnose cytomegalovirus status from the catalog of TCR beta chain sequences. A later analysis assigned V and J genes by comparing TCR nucleotide sequences with IMGT/GENE-DB human TR gene sequences. In a later analysis, CDR3 sequences and most-parsimonious VDJ recombination scenarios were assigned using the TCRdist pipeline. A later analysis defined each TCR beta chain by its CDR3 amino acid sequence plus V-gene family, and excluded reads lacking a unique V-gene family. To address suspected cross-contamination and a sequencing artifact, a later analysis removed roughly 640 highly shared, low-generation-probability nucleotide sequences. For each public chain, a later analysis derived a clonal expansion index from normalized ranks of inferred template counts within each repertoire. A later analysis computed generation probabilities with a VDJ recombination model fitted to out-of-frame rearrangements, and checked the results against IGoR. In a later analysis, hypergeometric tests were used to score TCR-TCR, TCR-HLA and TCR-CMV co-occurrence, with a repertoire-size bias correction applied to TCR pairs. To estimate false discovery rates, a later analysis permuted the HLA or CMV assignments 20 times. In a later analysis, co-occurring TCRs were grouped using DBSCAN, with TCRdist sequence similarity added in when clustering inside HLA-allele-positive subsets. For co-occurrence clustering, repertoires with fewer than 30,000 or more than 120,000 public chains were excluded, along with roughly 5 repertoires with anomalous nucleotide sharing. Here the immuneACCESS table is served through TCRdb, limited to in-frame sequences with V and J called. Missing clones are a known gap in these copies; in checked studies unresolved V genes cover under half, and the rest lacks a known reason. V, J and clone size are taken as reported in that table, and D and trimming were inferred from the DNA itself. In this sample the table shows about 120,000 clones, roughly a tenth of which occur a single time. Approximately 4.4% of the sample goes to the ten largest clones.

The cohort consisted of hundreds of healthy bone marrow donors. At the time of sampling, all cohort members were nominally healthy, though unrecorded immune exposures were likely present. The donor was CMV seropositive and was included in the group of 289 seropositive cohort members. Every donor gave a peripheral blood sample, and the peripheral blood mononuclear cells from that sample were used for TCR beta sequencing. The Qiagen DNeasy Blood Extraction Kit was used to extract genomic DNA from the blood cell samples. Rearrangement joined TRBV6-5 to TRBJ2-7; possibly the D gene is TRBD2, per 6 matching bases. The source of this sequence is a woman under 30 in good health and CMV-seropositive. The specimen sequenced was PBMCs. The CDR3 protein: CASSRLDGYEQYF. The nucleotide sequence reads TGTGCCAGCAGCCGACTAGATGGGTACGAGCAGTACTTC.